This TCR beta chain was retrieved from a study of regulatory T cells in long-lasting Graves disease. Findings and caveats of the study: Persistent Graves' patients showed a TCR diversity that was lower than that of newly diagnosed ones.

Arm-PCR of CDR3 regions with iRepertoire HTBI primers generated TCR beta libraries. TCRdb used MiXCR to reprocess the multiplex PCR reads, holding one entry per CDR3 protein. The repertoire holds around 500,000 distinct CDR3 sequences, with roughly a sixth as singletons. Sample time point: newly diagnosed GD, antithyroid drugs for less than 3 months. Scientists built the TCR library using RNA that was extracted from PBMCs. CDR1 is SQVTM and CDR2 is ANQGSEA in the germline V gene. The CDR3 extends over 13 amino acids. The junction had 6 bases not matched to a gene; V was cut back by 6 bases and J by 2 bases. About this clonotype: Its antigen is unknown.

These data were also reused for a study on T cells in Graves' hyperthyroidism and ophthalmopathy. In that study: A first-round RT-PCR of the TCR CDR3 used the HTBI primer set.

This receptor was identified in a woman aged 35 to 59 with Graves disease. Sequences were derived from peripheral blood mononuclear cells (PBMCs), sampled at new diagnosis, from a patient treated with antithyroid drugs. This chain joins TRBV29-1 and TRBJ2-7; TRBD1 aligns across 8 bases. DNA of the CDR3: TGCAGCGTAGGGACAGGCGAAGCCTACGAGCAGTACTTC. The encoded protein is CSVGTGEAYEQYF.